Listed here are 27 T cell receptor beta chains from one sample, sequenced in a study of CD8 T cells in Susac syndrome. Random-hexamer reverse transcription was applied to roughly 0.5 to 1 ug RNA. TCRdb reprocessed the immunoSEQ multiplex PCR reads with MiXCR, giving one entry per CDR3 protein. The data contain 100,000 to 150,000 distinct CDR3 sequences, around 96% of them singletons. The material sequenced was CD4+ T cells from PBMCs. The source of these receptors is a human donor in good health.

The chain carries TRBV2 and TRBJ2-4; TRBD1 is a possible D gene (5 bases). V was shortened by 1 base and J by 0 bases, with 10 bases between the two germline ends. CDR1 is SNHLY, CDR2 FYNNEI, per germline. The CDR3 spans 16 residues. The CDR3 region is CASSEGGRVAKNIQYF. As DNA, the CDR3 is TGTGCCAGCAGTGAAGGAGGCAGGGTAGCCAAAAACATTCAGTACTTC.

This chain links TRBV14 with TRBJ2-7; weak D call: TRBD1 (5 bases). Trimming took off 0 bases at V and 11 bases at J, with 14 bases between the two ends. CDR1 and CDR2 (germline): SGHDN, FVKESK. The CDR3 has 13 amino acids. The CDR3 loop is CASSQDIGVREYF. The DNA of the CDR3 is TGTGCCAGCAGCCAAGATATAGGGGTACGAGAGTACTTC.

This chain connects TRBV9 to TRBJ2-5, with D possibly TRBD2 on 6 matching bases. Germline CDR1 SGDLS, CDR2 YYNGEE. CDR3 length equals 15 residues. V lost 3 bases and J lost 3, with 15 bases in between. For the CDR3, the DNA is TGTGCCAGCAGCGGCTCGGGTCGGAGGGAAGAGACCCAGTACTTC. This encodes CASSGSGRREETQYF.

The gene calls are TRBV5-4 and TRBJ2-1; possible D gene TRBD2, 6 bases. The CDR3 length is 13 residues. Trimming removed 2 bases at V and 10 bases at J, with 13 bases between. Germline-derived CDR1 and CDR2 are SGHNT and YYREEE (reference sequence). The DNA for the CDR3 is TGTGCCAGCAGCTTCTCAACTAGCTTAGAGCAGTTCTTC. Protein: CASSFSTSLEQFF.

The J gene is TRBJ2-7, the V gene TRBV14; 15 bases agree with TRBD2. This CDR3 region has 16 residues. Per germline, CDR1 SGHDN and CDR2 FVKESK. Trimming cost V 3 bases and J 4 bases; bases outside gene matches: 4. CDR3 loop: CASSQWTSGRAYEQYF. The CDR3 DNA reads TGTGCCAGCAGCCAGTGGACTAGCGGGAGGGCTTACGAGCAGTACTTC.

The V gene is TRBV7-2, the J gene TRBJ1-1; no definite D call. The CDR3 sequence is 13 residues long. Trimming cost V 2 bases and J 0 bases, with 4 bases left between them. Per the germline V gene, CDR1 is SGHTA and CDR2 is FQGNSA. CDR3 residues: CASSLQLNTEAFF. The CDR3 DNA reads as TGTGCCAGCAGCTTACAGTTGAACACTGAAGCTTTCTTT.

The chain links TRBV7-9 to TRBJ1-1, with D perhaps matching TRBD1 (6 bases). CDR1 and CDR2 (germline): SEHNR, FQNEAQ (reference sequence). This CDR3 region has 15 residues. With 6 bases removed from V and 5 bases from J, the gap between germline ends came to 19 bases. This CDR3 reads CASSPLDTGTTEAFF. The CDR3 DNA reads TGTGCCAGCAGTCCCCTAGATACAGGGACGACTGAAGCTTTCTTT. The full variable domain, in which reference TRBV7-9 and TRBJ1-1 provide the parts outside the CDR3, is DTGVSQNPRHKITKRGQNVTFRCDPISEHNRLYWYRQTLGQGPEFLTYFQNEAQLEKSRLLSDRFSAERPKGSFSTLEIQRTEQGDSAMYLCASSPLDTGTTEAFFGQGTRLTVV.

The J gene is TRBJ1-1, the V gene TRBV6-5; D is uncertain. V was clipped by 6 bases and J by 1 base, with 9 bases between them. The CDR3 spans 13 residues. Germline V lookup: CDR1 MNHEY, CDR2 SVGAGI. CDR3 sequence: CASSRDGNTEAFF. For the CDR3, the DNA is TGTGCCAGCAGCCGAGACGGGAACACTGAAGCTTTCTTT.

This clonotype was counted once. V and J are TRBV20-1 and TRBJ2-7, with TRBD1 matching over 9 bases. CDR1 is DFQATT, CDR2 SNEGSKA, per germline (reference sequence). CDR3 length: 14 residues. Trimming removed 5 bases from V and 1 base from J; junction bases left unmatched: 6. CDR3: CSAEGQGNSYEQYF. The CDR3 nucleotides read TGCAGTGCTGAGGGACAGGGAAATTCCTACGAGCAGTACTTC.

The V gene is TRBV19, the J gene TRBJ2-3; D might be TRBD2 (5 bases). The CDR3 is made up of 14 amino acids. V dropped 5 bases and J dropped 3 bases, with 12 bases sitting between them. Germline CDR1 reads LNHDA; CDR2 reads SQIVND (reference sequence). The CDR3 loop reads CASSPRTQTDTQYF. Written as DNA, the CDR3 is TGTGCCAGTAGTCCTCGGACTCAGACAGATACGCAGTATTTT.

The chain combines TRBV10-3 with TRBJ2-1; 16 bases are shared with TRBD2. The CDR3 contains 19 residues. Germline values: CDR1 ENHRY, CDR2 SYGVKD. V lost 5 bases and J lost 7; bases outside the gene matches: 14. This CDR3 is CAISKTGAGLAGGPNEQFF. Here the CDR3 DNA reads TGTGCCATCAGTAAGACAGGAGCGGGACTAGCGGGAGGGCCAAATGAGCAGTTCTTC.

This clonotype was found once. The V and J genes are TRBV7-2 and TRBJ2-3, with D unclear. The CDR3 length is 13 residues. V was trimmed by 5 bases and J by 2 bases, leaving 8 bases between them. Germline CDR1 reads SGHTA; CDR2 reads FQGNSA. The CDR3 DNA reads TGTGCCAGCAGCCCCGACAACACAGATACGCAGTATTTT. The encoded protein is CASSPDNTDTQYF.

The chain links TRBV7-9 to TRBJ1-1; 7 bases are shared with TRBD1. The V segment lost 5 bases and the J segment 5 bases; nucleotides outside the gene matches: 11. Germline V CDR1 and CDR2: SEHNR, FQNEAQ (reference sequence). The CDR3 runs to 15 residues. The CDR3 nucleotides read TGTGCCAGCAGCCTAGGGGGCGAGGGGGGGACTGAAGCTTTCTTT. Translated: CASSLGGEGGTEAFF.

The chain employs TRBV30 and TRBJ1-3; D possibly corresponds to TRBD1 (5 bases). V was shortened by 2 bases and J by 7 bases, with 9 bases between the two germline ends. The CDR3 covers 12 residues. CDR1 is GTSNPN and CDR2 is SVGIG in the germline V gene (reference sequence). CDR3 loop: CAWSPGWNTIYF. The CDR3 DNA is TGTGCCTGGAGTCCAGGGTGGAACACCATATATTTT. The whole variable domain, filled in from reference TRBV30 and TRBJ1-3, reads SQTIHQWPATLVQPVGSPLSLECTVEGTSNPNLYWYRQAAGRGLQLLFYSVGIGQISSEVPQNLSASRPQDRQFILSSKKLLLSDSGFYLCAWSPGWNTIYFGEGSWLTVV.

The sample holds one count of this clonotype. The rearrangement joins TRBV19 to TRBJ2-1; possible D gene TRBD1, 6 bases. The CDR3 is 17 residues long. Germline-derived CDR1 and CDR2 are LNHDA and SQIVND (reference sequence). Trimming stripped 6 bases from V and 2 bases from J, with 20 bases between. The CDR3 region is CASSPGGPTGPYNEQFF. CDR3 nucleotides: TGTGCCAGTAGCCCGGGCGGCCCCACAGGGCCCTACAATGAGCAGTTCTTC.

The table lists this clonotype with a count of one. V usage is TRBV7-2 and J usage is TRBJ2-1, with a tentative D call TRBD2 (6 bases). Germline CDR1 reads SGHTA; CDR2 reads FQGNSA. There are 18 residues in the CDR3. The germline V and J ends were trimmed by 5 bases and 1 base, with 21 bases remaining between them. The CDR3 DNA sequence: TGTGCCAGCAGCCACCCGAGTGGGCGGAGGGTGTCCTACAATGAGCAGTTCTTC. Its translation: CASSHPSGRRVSYNEQFF.

The genes are TRBV20-1 and TRBJ1-1; D unclear. The CDR3 contains 12 residues. Germline CDR1 reads DFQATT; CDR2 reads SNEGSKA (reference sequence). With 3 bases removed from V and 4 bases from J, the gap between germline ends came to 9 bases. The CDR3 protein is CSASALGTEAFF. The CDR3 DNA is TGCAGTGCTAGCGCCTTAGGCACTGAAGCTTTCTTT.

The J gene is TRBJ2-7, the V gene TRBV14, with D possibly being TRBD1 (5 bases). The CDR3 loop spans 15 amino acids. CDR1 is SGHDN and CDR2 is FVKESK in the germline V gene. Trimming pared 7 bases from V and 0 bases from J, leaving 16 bases between. This CDR3 reads CASTAGLGPSYEQYF. For the CDR3, the DNA is TGTGCCAGCACTGCAGGTCTGGGGCCCTCCTACGAGCAGTACTTC.

This chain links TRBV30 with TRBJ1-2, with D perhaps TRBD1 (5 bases). V dropped 2 bases and J dropped 8 bases, with 15 bases sitting between them. The germline CDR1 and CDR2 sequences are GTSNPN and SVGIG (reference sequence). The CDR3 loop spans 13 amino acids. The CDR3 loop reads CAWSPGWGGGYTF. CDR3 DNA sequence: TGTGCCTGGAGTCCAGGGTGGGGCGGCGGCTACACCTTC.

This clonotype was found once. This chain joins TRBV7-9 and TRBJ2-2; no firm D call. V lost 2 bases and J lost 2, with 6 bases in between. The CDR3 spans 14 residues. Germline CDR1 and CDR2: SEHNR and FQNEAQ (reference sequence). CDR3 amino acids: CASSLLSNTGELFF. The CDR3 coding sequence is TGTGCCAGCAGCTTACTGAGCAACACCGGGGAGCTGTTTTTT. Full variable domain (rest looked up from reference TRBV7-9 and TRBJ2-2): DTGVSQNPRHKITKRGQNVTFRCDPISEHNRLYWYRQTLGQGPEFLTYFQNEAQLEKSRLLSDRFSAERPKGSFSTLEIQRTEQGDSAMYLCASSLLSNTGELFFGEGSRLTVL.

The chain uses TRBV29-1 and TRBJ2-1, with 10 bases lining up with TRBD2. Trimming took 1 base from V and 10 from J; bases not matched to a gene: 7. The CDR3 length is 14 residues. Looked up from germline, CDR1 is SQVTM and CDR2 is ANQGSEA. The CDR3 region is CSVEGLAGVAEQFF. In DNA, the CDR3 is TGCAGCGTTGAAGGGCTAGCGGGAGTCGCCGAGCAGTTCTTC.

This sequence joins TRBV5-6 and TRBJ2-7; 7 bases are shared with TRBD1. Trimming at V came to 2 bases and at J to 0 bases, leaving 5 bases not matched to a gene. This CDR3 region has 15 residues. Germline-derived CDR1 and CDR2 are SGHDT and YYEEEE. This chain's CDR3 is CASSFRQGLSYEQYF. The CDR3 DNA reads TGTGCCAGCAGCTTCCGACAGGGCCTCTCCTACGAGCAGTACTTC.

The chain recombines TRBV3-1 with TRBJ1-5, with a possible D match to TRBD1 (6 bases). The CDR3 length is 16 residues. CDR1 is LGHDT and CDR2 is YNNKEL in the germline V gene (reference sequence). V gave up 2 bases and J gave up 4 bases, with 15 bases separating them. DNA of the CDR3: TGTGCCAGCAGCCAAAGGGATATAGGGGGGAATCAGCCCCAGCATTTT. Translated, it gives CASSQRDIGGNQPQHF.

The rearrangement uses TRBV29-1 and TRBJ1-1, with 9 bases matching TRBD1. The CDR3 is made up of 16 amino acids. J gave up 0 bases and V 4 bases, and 9 bases lay outside the gene matches. CDR1 and CDR2 (germline): SQVTM, ANQGSEA. The DNA of the CDR3 is TGCAGCGTTGCTGGACAGGGGAATGAGGTGAACACTGAAGCTTTCTTT. Amino acid sequence: CSVAGQGNEVNTEAFF. The full variable domain, rest sourced from reference TRBV29-1 and TRBJ1-1, is SAVISQKPSRDICQRGTSLTIQCQVDSQVTMMFWYRQQPGQSLTLIATANQGSEATYESGFVIDKFPISRPNLTFSTLTVSNMSPEDSSIYLCSVAGQGNEVNTEAFFGQGTRLTVV.

The chain recombines TRBV6-5 with TRBJ1-1; the match to TRBD1 covers 7 bases. Looked up from germline, CDR1 is MNHEY and CDR2 is SVGAGI. The CDR3 totals 14 residues. Trimming at V came to 5 bases and at J to 11 bases, leaving 14 bases not matched to a gene. The CDR3 sequence: CASSKQGGGFIAFF. In DNA, the CDR3 is TGTGCCAGCAGTAAGCAGGGGGGGGGATTTATTGCTTTCTTT.

The chain carries TRBV12-5 and TRBJ2-1; 8 bases are shared with TRBD2. From germline, CDR1 is LGHNT and CDR2 FRNRAP. The CDR3 runs 18 residues. With V trimmed by 2 bases and J by 0 bases, 9 bases remained unmatched. The CDR3 DNA follows: TGTGCTAGTGGTTTGATGACTAGCGCGATAAGCTCCTACAATGAGCAGTTCTTC. It specifies CASGLMTSAISSYNEQFF.

The rearrangement uses TRBV20-1 and TRBJ2-7, with D possibly TRBD1 on 6 matching bases. The CDR3 has 12 residues. Trimming removed 7 bases at V and 3 bases at J, with 13 bases between. Per the germline V gene, CDR1 is DFQATT and CDR2 is SNEGSKA (reference sequence). The CDR3 DNA reads as TGCAGTGGAAATCAGGGGAACTACGAGCAGTACTTC. Translated: CSGNQGNYEQYF.